A selection of T cell receptor beta chains follows, all from one sample in a study of T cell responses to AZD1222 COVID-19 vaccine. Sequencing was performed with immunoSEQ multiplex PCR; in TCRdb, only in-frame clones are kept and a portion is missing. The data contain 120,000 or so clones, 65% to 90% of them seen just once; the ten biggest clones take up about 25%. The sample was peripheral blood, taken 28 days after the second AZD1222 dose. The receptors shown here come from an adult who received the AZD1222 COVID-19 vaccine. Both conserved end residues are part of each CDR3. Fields, in order: D gene, J gene, V gene, CDR3 protein. A D gene is named only where the DNA matches it firmly.

NA	TRBJ1-2	TRBV28	CASSRLGIGYTF
NA	TRBJ1-2	TRBV6-5	CASSSRQSYGYTF
TRBD1	TRBJ1-5	TRBV27	CASRYGQASNQPQHF
NA	TRBJ1-1	TRBV7-3	CASSPQGRGTEAFF
TRBD1	TRBJ1-3	TRBV3-1/TRBV3-2	CASSPYPGQGKGGNTIYF
NA	TRBJ1-4	TRBV2	CASSAALGGEKLFF
TRBD1	TRBJ1-2	TRBV11-2	CASSFDRGHGYTF
TRBD2	TRBJ2-1	TRBV6-5	CASMVVAGNEQFF
NA	TRBJ1-6	TRBV7-9	CASSFWDNSPLHF
TRBD1	TRBJ2-7	TRBV6-5	CASSYPKQTGDEQYF
NA	TRBJ2-2	TRBV3-1/TRBV3-2	CASSQLTGELFF
TRBD1	TRBJ1-6	TRBV30	CAWSVLRGRGDSPLHF
NA	TRBJ1-2	TRBV19	CASSEQGYGYTF
NA	TRBJ1-2	TRBV3-1/TRBV3-2	CASSQWEGVGGYTF
TRBD2	TRBJ2-3	TRBV29-1	CSVVGTSGGPDTQYF
NA	TRBJ1-1	TRBV4-3	CASSQEAGMNTEAFF
NA	TRBJ2-2	TRBV19	CASSLQANTGELFF
NA	TRBJ1-2	TRBV5-5	CASSFQPTGNYGYTF
TRBD1	TRBJ1-2	TRBV4-1	CASSHPARDSYGYTF
TRBD1	TRBJ1-4	TRBV5-1	CASRGDRGLGVEKLFF
NA	TRBJ2-7	TRBV15	CATQGAGSSYEQYF
TRBD2	TRBJ2-3	TRBV7-3	CASSLKGLAGALSTQYF